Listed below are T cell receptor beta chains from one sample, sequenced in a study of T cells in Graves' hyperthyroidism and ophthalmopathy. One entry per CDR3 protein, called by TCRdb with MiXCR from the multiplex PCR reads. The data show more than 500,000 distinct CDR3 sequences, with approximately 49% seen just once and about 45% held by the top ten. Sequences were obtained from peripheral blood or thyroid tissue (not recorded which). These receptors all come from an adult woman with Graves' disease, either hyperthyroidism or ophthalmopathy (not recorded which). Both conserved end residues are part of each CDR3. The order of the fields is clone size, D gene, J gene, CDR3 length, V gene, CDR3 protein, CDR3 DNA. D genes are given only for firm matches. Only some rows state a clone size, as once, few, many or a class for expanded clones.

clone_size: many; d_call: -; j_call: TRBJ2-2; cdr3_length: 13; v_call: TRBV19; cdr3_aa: CASGLQNTGELFF; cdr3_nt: TGTGCCAGTGGCCTACAGAACACCGGGGAGCTGTTTTTT
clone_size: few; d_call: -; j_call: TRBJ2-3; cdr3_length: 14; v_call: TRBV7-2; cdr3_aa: CASSLAVSTDTQYF; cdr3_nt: TGTGCCAGCAGCTTAGCGGTCTCCACAGATACGCAGTATTTT
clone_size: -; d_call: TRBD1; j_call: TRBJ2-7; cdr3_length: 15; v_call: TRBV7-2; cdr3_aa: CASSFSGTALYEQYF; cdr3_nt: TGTGCCAGCAGCTTTTCAGGGACAGCCCTCTACGAGCAGTACTTC
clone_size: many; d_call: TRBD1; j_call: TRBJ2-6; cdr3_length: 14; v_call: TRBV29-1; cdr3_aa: CSVEQGAGANVLTF; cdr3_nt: TGCAGCGTTGAACAGGGGGCCGGGGCCAACGTCCTGACTTTC
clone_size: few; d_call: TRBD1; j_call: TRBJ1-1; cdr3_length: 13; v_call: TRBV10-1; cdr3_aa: CASRADRGGLTFF; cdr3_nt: TGCGCCAGCAGAGCCGACAGGGGAGGGCTGACTTTCTTT
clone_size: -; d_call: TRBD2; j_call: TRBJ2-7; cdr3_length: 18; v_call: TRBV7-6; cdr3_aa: CASSLGPVGSGSWYEQYF; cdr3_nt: TGTGCCAGCAGCTTAGGTCCGGTCGGTAGCGGGAGCTGGTACGAGCAGTACTTC
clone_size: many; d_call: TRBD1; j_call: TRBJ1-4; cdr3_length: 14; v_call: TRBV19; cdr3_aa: CASTPGQPDEELFF; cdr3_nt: TGTGCCAGTACTCCGGGACAGCCAGATGAAGAACTGTTTTTT
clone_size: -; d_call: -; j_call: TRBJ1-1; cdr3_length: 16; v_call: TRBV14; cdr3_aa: CASSHAQGKGNTEAFF; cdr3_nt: TGTGCCAGCAGCCATGCCCAGGGGAAGGGGAACACTGAAGCTTTCTTT
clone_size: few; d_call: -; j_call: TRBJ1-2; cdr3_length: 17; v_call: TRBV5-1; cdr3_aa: CASSPDTSQGPIYGYTF; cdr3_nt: TGCGCCAGCAGCCCGGACACCTCTCAGGGTCCCATCTATGGCTACACCTTC
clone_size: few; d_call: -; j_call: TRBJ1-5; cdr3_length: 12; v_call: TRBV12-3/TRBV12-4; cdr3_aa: CASSFDNQPQHF; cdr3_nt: TGTGCCAGCAGTTTCGACAATCAGCCCCAGCATTTT
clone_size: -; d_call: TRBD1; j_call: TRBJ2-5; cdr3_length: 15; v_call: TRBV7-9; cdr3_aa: CASSLGPGQGETQYF; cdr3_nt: TGTGCCAGCAGCTTAGGCCCGGGACAGGGGGAGACCCAGTACTTC
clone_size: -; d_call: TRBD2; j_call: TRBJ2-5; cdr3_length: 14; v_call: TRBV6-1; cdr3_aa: CASRSGTSGQTQYF; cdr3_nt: TGTGCCAGCAGGAGCGGGACTAGCGGACAGACCCAGTACTTC